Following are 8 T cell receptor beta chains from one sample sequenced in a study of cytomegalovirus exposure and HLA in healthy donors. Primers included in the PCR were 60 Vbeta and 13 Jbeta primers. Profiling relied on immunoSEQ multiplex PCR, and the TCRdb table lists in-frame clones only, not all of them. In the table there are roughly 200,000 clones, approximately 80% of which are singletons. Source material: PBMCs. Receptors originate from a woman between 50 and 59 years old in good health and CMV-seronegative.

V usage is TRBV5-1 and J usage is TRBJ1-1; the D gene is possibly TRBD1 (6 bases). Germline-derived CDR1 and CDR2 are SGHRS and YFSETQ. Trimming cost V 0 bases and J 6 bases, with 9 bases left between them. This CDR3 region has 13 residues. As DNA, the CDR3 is TGCGCCAGCAGCTTGGATAGGACAGCTGAAGCTTTCTTT. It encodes CASSLDRTAEAFF.

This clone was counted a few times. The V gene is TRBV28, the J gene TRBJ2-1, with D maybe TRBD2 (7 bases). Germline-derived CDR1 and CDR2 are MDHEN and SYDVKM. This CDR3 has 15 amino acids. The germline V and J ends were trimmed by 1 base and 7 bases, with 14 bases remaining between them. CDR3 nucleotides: TGTGCCAGCAGTTTATCTAGGGGGGGGTCAAATGAGCAGTTCTTC. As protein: CASSLSRGGSNEQFF.

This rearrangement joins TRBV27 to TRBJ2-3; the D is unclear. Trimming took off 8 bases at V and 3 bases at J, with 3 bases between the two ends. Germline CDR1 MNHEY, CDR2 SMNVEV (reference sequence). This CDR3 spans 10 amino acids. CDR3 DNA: TGTGCCAGCCAGACAGATACGCAGTATTTT. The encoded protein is CASQTDTQYF.

CDR3 loop: CASSLGGPVYNEQFF. DNA of the CDR3: TGTGCCAGCAGTTTAGGGGGACCCGTTTACAATGAGCAGTTCTTC. This chain links TRBV6-5 with TRBJ2-1, with D perhaps TRBD1 (6 bases). Per the germline V gene, CDR1 is MNHEY and CDR2 is SVGAGI. CDR3 size: 15 residues. Between the trimmed V and J ends, which lost 4 bases and 4 bases, there was a span of 14 bases.

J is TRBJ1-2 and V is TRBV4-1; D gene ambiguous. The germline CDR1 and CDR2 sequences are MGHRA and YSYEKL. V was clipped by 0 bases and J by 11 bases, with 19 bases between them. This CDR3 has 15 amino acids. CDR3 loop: CASSQDLAGSGSYTF. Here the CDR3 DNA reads TGCGCCAGCAGCCAAGATCTTGCAGGTTCGGGATCGTACACCTTC.

The DNA of the CDR3 is TGTGCCAGCAGCTTACGGACAGGGGATCAGCCCCAGCATTTT. Encoded protein: CASSLRTGDQPQHF. The rearrangement uses TRBV7-2 and TRBJ1-5; 9 bases fit TRBD1. V shed 2 bases and J 5 bases; nucleotides not matched to a gene: 1. This CDR3 spans 14 amino acids. The V gene's germline CDR1 is SGHTA and CDR2 FQGNSA.

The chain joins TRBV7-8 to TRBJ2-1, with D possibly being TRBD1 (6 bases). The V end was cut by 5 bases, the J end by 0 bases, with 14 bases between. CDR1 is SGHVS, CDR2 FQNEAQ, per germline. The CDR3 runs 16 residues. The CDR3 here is CASSARQASSYNEQFF. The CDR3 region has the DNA TGTGCCAGCAGCGCTCGACAGGCTAGCTCCTACAATGAGCAGTTCTTC.

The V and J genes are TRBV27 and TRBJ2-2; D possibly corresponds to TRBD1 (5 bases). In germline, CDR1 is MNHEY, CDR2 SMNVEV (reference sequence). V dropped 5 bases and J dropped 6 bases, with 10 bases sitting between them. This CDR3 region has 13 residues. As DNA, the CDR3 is TGTGCCAGCAGTCCCCCCAGGGCCGGGGAGCTGTTTTTT. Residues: CASSPPRAGELFF.